The entry that follows covers one T cell receptor beta chain sequence. The antigen remains unidentified. V lost 0 bases and J lost 3, with 15 bases in between. There are 17 residues in the CDR3. Germline CDR1 and CDR2: KGHSH and LQKENI. Generated by immunoSEQ multiplex PCR, the TCRdb table keeps only in-frame clones and is missing some. The table lists more than 900,000 clones, 75% to 80% of them singletons. The sample is drawn from a study of shared clonotypes between healthy human individuals. Study outcomes and limitations: Generation of non-shared clonotypes was less probable than generation of clonotypes shared by all four donors.

Material: memory CD4+ T cells from PBMCs. Subset noted: CD45RA-negative fraction. The sequence derives from a young man in good health. Some clones in this sample may be carry-over from other donors' samples. The chain employs TRBV18 and TRBJ1-5; D is possibly TRBD1 (5 bases). In nucleotides, the CDR3 is TGTGCCAGCTCACCACCGAATGCCCAGGGCCTCAATCAGCCCCAGCATTTT. It translates to CASSPPNAQGLNQPQHF.